Following are 32 T cell receptor beta chains from one sample sequenced in a study of T-cell reconstitution after alpha-beta-depleted transplantation in children. Unique molecular identifiers were used to barcode this TCRbeta library. Via MiXCR, TCRdb re-called the PCR reads, giving one row per CDR3 protein. The data show roughly 70,000 distinct CDR3 sequences, 4.9% seen once. Sequencing was performed on PBMCs, mostly from graft donor cells, taken 180 days after TCRalphabeta/CD19-depleted stem cell transplant. Receptors originate from a boy younger than two who had a stem cell transplant for acute myeloid leukemia, so the T cells may come from the graft donor.

The sample holds many counts of this clonotype. The chain uses TRBV28 and TRBJ1-2; 9 bases fit TRBD1. The CDR3 extends over 15 amino acids. CDR1 and CDR2 (germline): MDHEN, SYDVKM. Losses at the gene ends were 5 bases for V and 2 bases for J; bases not matched to a gene: 6. CDR3 residues: CASSPLDRGNYGYTF. The CDR3 DNA reads TGTGCCAGCAGTCCCCTAGACAGGGGGAACTATGGCTACACCTTC.

The rearrangement joins TRBV10-1 to TRBJ1-2; 8 nucleotides agree with TRBD1. The CDR3 has 13 amino acids. Germline V gives CDR1 WNHNN, CDR2 SYGVQD (reference sequence). J gave up 1 base and V 9 bases, and 4 bases lay outside the gene matches. CDR3 nucleotides: TGCGCCAGGACAGGGGCCGTTAACTATGGCTACACCTTC. Translating gives CARTGAVNYGYTF.

This clonotype showed up many times. Here the CDR3 DNA reads TGTGCCAGCAGCTTAGCGGGGGACGGCTACACCTTC. This encodes CASSLAGDGYTF. The chain combines TRBV7-9 with TRBJ1-2, with a tentative D call TRBD1 (5 bases). CDR3 length: 12 amino acids. Trimming took off 0 bases at V and 8 bases at J, with 7 bases between the two ends. The germline CDR1 and CDR2 sequences are SEHNR and FQNEAQ (reference sequence).

A word on this clonotype: Given the absence of the conserved phenylalanine or tryptophan at the CDR3 end, a read error is likely. The V call is TRBV20-1, the J call TRBJ2-4, with 7 positions matching TRBD1. The germline V gene encodes CDR1 DFQATT and CDR2 SNEGSKA (reference sequence). This CDR3 has 13 residues. Trimming took 6 bases from V and 2 from J; bases not matched to a gene: 4. CDR3 sequence: CSAPTGSKNIQYY. Here the CDR3 DNA reads TGCAGTGCGCCGACAGGGTCCAAAAACATTCAGTACTAC.

Ten or more counts support this clonotype. This rearrangement joins TRBV10-3 to TRBJ2-2; D gene ambiguous. There are 13 residues in the CDR3. V shed 0 bases and J shed 8 bases, with 7 bases lying between them. CDR1 and CDR2 (germline): ENHRY, SYGVKD. The DNA for the CDR3 is TGTGCCATCAGTGAGTCACAAGTTGGGGAGCTGTTTTTT. This translates into CAISESQVGELFF.

The table lists this clonotype with many counts. The chain joins TRBV27 to TRBJ2-5; tentatively, D is TRBD1 (5 bases). Trimming took 5 bases from V and 5 from J, leaving 30 bases between them. This CDR3 is 19 amino acids long. Germline-derived CDR1 and CDR2 are MNHEY and SMNVEV (reference sequence). As DNA, the CDR3 is TGTGCCAGCAGTCCAATACCCGCCCCCTCGACAGTTGAGTTGGAGACCCAGTACTTC. The encoded protein is CASSPIPAPSTVELETQYF.

This clonotype was detected many times. The genes are TRBV6-2 or TRBV6-3 and TRBJ2-1; D unclear. Germline V gene sequence: CDR1 MNHEY, CDR2 SVGEGT. This CDR3 spans 14 amino acids. V was trimmed by 5 bases and J by 3 bases, leaving 11 bases between them. The CDR3 coding sequence is TGTGCCAGCAGTCCCCCGGAGATCTACAATGAGCAGTTCTTC. As protein: CASSPPEIYNEQFF.

This clonotype was counted ten times or more. The chain carries TRBV5-1 and TRBJ2-6, with D maybe TRBD2 (5 bases). The CDR3 extends over 16 amino acids. The V gene's germline CDR1 is SGHRS and CDR2 YFSETQ. V lost 5 bases and J 0 bases, leaving 12 bases between the germline ends. CDR3 coding DNA: TGCGCCAGCAGGTCCTCGGGGATCTCTGGGGCCAACGTCCTGACTTTC. As protein: CASRSSGISGANVLTF.

Ten or more counts support this clonotype. This chain links TRBV20-1 with TRBJ2-1; 11 bases align to TRBD2. The length of the CDR3 is 17 residues. Trimming removed 3 bases from V and 0 bases from J; junction bases left unmatched: 7. Germline V gene data show CDR1 as DFQATT and CDR2 as SNEGSKA (reference sequence). CDR3 sequence: CSASGSSGGFSYNEQFF. CDR3 in DNA: TGCAGTGCTAGCGGTTCTAGCGGGGGGTTCTCCTACAATGAGCAGTTCTTC.

This clonotype was found many times. V usage is TRBV12-3 or TRBV12-4 and J usage is TRBJ1-4, with D maybe TRBD1 (5 bases). Trimming left V 5 bases short and J 0 bases short, with 7 bases between. The CDR3 runs 14 residues. The CDR3 sequence: CASSGAPTNEKLFF. The CDR3 DNA reads as TGTGCCAGCAGTGGGGCGCCAACTAATGAAAAACTGTTTTTT.

J is TRBJ2-2 and V is TRBV7-2; TRBD1 might be the D (5 bases). V was pared by 0 bases and J by 2 bases, with 10 bases between. The CDR3 is 16 amino acids. Germline V gene sequence: CDR1 SGHTA, CDR2 FQGNSA. The CDR3 is CASSLAVTANTGELFF. The CDR3 DNA reads as TGTGCCAGCAGCTTAGCTGTGACAGCCAACACCGGGGAGCTGTTTTTT. Filled out from reference TRBV7-2 and TRBJ2-2, the complete variable domain reads GAGVSQSPSNKVTEKGKDVELRCDPISGHTALYWYRQSLGQGLEFLIYFQGNSAPDKSGLPSDRFSAERTGGSVSTLTIQRTQQEDSAVYLCASSLAVTANTGELFFGEGSRLTVL.

This clonotype has ten or more counts. J is TRBJ2-5 and V is TRBV18, with 9 bases matching TRBD2. The CDR3 runs 15 residues. Trimming cost V 9 bases and J 2 bases; bases outside gene matches: 10. CDR1 and CDR2 from the germline V gene are KGHSH and LQKENI. The CDR3 is CASSPGLALQETQYF. DNA for the CDR3: TGTGCCAGTTCCCCGGGACTAGCATTACAAGAGACCCAGTACTTC.

The J gene is TRBJ1-5, the V gene TRBV10-2; D is perhaps TRBD1 (5 bases). Germline values: CDR1 WSHSY, CDR2 SAAADI. The V end was cut by 10 bases, the J end by 1 base, with 20 bases between. CDR3 size: 16 residues. The CDR3 region is CATRGANPGSNQPQHF. The CDR3, as DNA: TGCGCCACCAGAGGGGCCAACCCTGGGAGCAATCAGCCCCAGCATTTT.

This clonotype was counted ten times or more. This chain links TRBV30 with TRBJ2-1; the D is unclear. Germline CDR1 reads GTSNPN; CDR2 reads SVGIG (reference sequence). The V end lost 2 bases, the J end lost 2 bases, and 7 bases lay between the germline ends. The CDR3 covers 13 residues. The CDR3 sequence: CAWSWPTYNEQFF. The CDR3 nucleotides read TGTGCCTGGAGTTGGCCTACCTACAATGAGCAGTTCTTC.

At least ten counts were recorded for this clonotype. This sequence joins TRBV3-1 and TRBJ2-4; possible D gene TRBD1, 5 bases. The germline gives CDR1 LGHDT, CDR2 YNNKEL (reference sequence). Trimming left V 3 bases short and J 2 bases short, with 23 bases between. The CDR3 has 19 amino acids. The CDR3 DNA is TGTGCCAGCAGCCATTTCGGTGGAGCCCGAAGGGGAACCAAAAACATTCAGTACTTC. Amino acids: CASSHFGGARRGTKNIQYF. Supplemented by reference TRBV3-1 and TRBJ2-4, the full variable domain reads DTAVSQTPKYLVTQMGNDKSIKCEQNLGHDTMYWYKQDSKKFLKIMFSYNNKELIINETVPNRFSPKSPDKAHLNLHINSLELGDSAVYFCASSHFGGARRGTKNIQYFGAGTRLSVL.

This clonotype has at least ten counts. The rearrangement joins TRBV5-1 to TRBJ2-5, with D perhaps TRBD2 (5 bases). Germline CDR1 and CDR2: SGHRS and YFSETQ. The CDR3 sequence is 14 residues long. The V and J ends lost 2 bases and 5 bases respectively, with 13 bases between them. CDR3 bases: TGCGCCAGCAGCTTCGGGGAGTTCAGGGAGACCCAGTACTTC. Amino acid sequence: CASSFGEFRETQYF.

This clonotype was counted ten times or more. The rearrangement links TRBV5-7 to TRBJ1-6; 7 bases map to TRBD1. TRBV5-7 is treated as an ORF (open reading frame) with a function not yet certain. The CDR3 has 17 amino acids. Germline trimming cut 1 base from V and 8 bases from J; bases unmatched to any gene: 12. For the CDR3, the DNA is TGTGCCAGCAGCTTGTGGCCCCCGGGACAGACGCATTCACCCCTCCACTTT. Residues: CASSLWPPGQTHSPLHF.

This clonotype was counted many times. J is TRBJ2-5 and V is TRBV9; 8 bases are shared with TRBD2. Germline V lookup: CDR1 SGDLS, CDR2 YYNGEE. The trim removed 0 bases at V and 5 bases at J, leaving 6 bases unmatched. This CDR3 spans 15 amino acids. CDR3 DNA sequence: TGTGCCAGCAGCGTAGTCGGACTAGCAACTGAGACCCAGTACTTC. As protein: CASSVVGLATETQYF.

This clonotype was seen many times. The chain has TRBV7-2 and TRBJ2-3; D is unresolved. V lost 4 bases and J 0 bases, leaving 8 bases between the germline ends. The CDR3 totals 14 residues. The germline V gene has CDR1 SGHTA and CDR2 FQGNSA. This CDR3 reads CASSWALSTDTQYF. The CDR3 region has the DNA TGTGCCAGCAGCTGGGCCCTGAGCACAGATACGCAGTATTTT.

Ten or more counts support this clonotype. This chain uses TRBV12-3 or TRBV12-4 with TRBJ1-5, with a tentative D call TRBD1 (5 bases). Trimming removed 7 bases from V and 6 bases from J, with 16 bases in between. The CDR3 has 14 amino acids. The CDR3 spells CASTPAGRSQPQHF. The CDR3, as DNA: TGTGCCAGCACCCCTGCAGGGAGAAGTCAGCCCCAGCATTTT.

There are many counts of this clonotype. This chain joins TRBV20-1 and TRBJ2-2; 8 positions agree with TRBD2. The CDR3 is 14 residues long. The junction had 4 bases not matched to a gene; V was cut back by 3 bases and J by 4 bases. Germline V gives CDR1 DFQATT, CDR2 SNEGSKA (reference sequence). The CDR3 here is CSASLAGFTGELFF. In nucleotides, the CDR3 is TGCAGTGCTAGTCTAGCGGGCTTCACCGGGGAGCTGTTTTTT.

Many counts were recorded for this clonotype. V usage is TRBV29-1 and J usage is TRBJ2-4, with unresolved D. Trimming shortened V by 3 bases and J by 3 bases, and 15 bases separated the two germline ends. The CDR3 is 15 amino acids. CDR1 SQVTM and CDR2 ANQGSEA come from the germline V gene. For the CDR3, the DNA is TGCAGCGTTGATATTTCGAGTGGGTTCAAAAACATTCAGTACTTC. It translates to CSVDISSGFKNIQYF.

Ten or more counts support this clonotype. The rearrangement joins TRBV4-3 to TRBJ2-5; 8 bases align to TRBD1. With V trimmed by 1 base and J by 4 bases, 2 bases remained unmatched. Germline CDR1 is LGHNA and CDR2 is YSLEER. The CDR3 sequence is 14 residues long. CDR3 loop: CASSQATGAETQYF. CDR3 nucleotide sequence: TGCGCCAGCAGCCAAGCGACAGGGGCAGAGACCCAGTACTTC.

This clonotype was detected ten times or more. This rearrangement joins TRBV6-5 to TRBJ2-5, with a possible D match to TRBD1 (6 bases). Germline assignment: CDR1 MNHEY and CDR2 SVGAGI. The CDR3 length is 14 residues. V was clipped by 6 bases and J by 4 bases, with 15 bases between them. The CDR3 is CASRLQGPLETQYF. The DNA for the CDR3 is TGTGCCAGCAGGTTACAGGGACCCCTAGAGACCCAGTACTTC.

This clonotype was counted at least ten times. The rearrangement joins TRBV7-9 to TRBJ2-3; TRBD1 matches 8 bases. The CDR3 has 15 residues. The V gene's germline CDR1 is SEHNR and CDR2 FQNEAQ (reference sequence). Trimming cost V 0 bases and J 4 bases; bases outside gene matches: 3. The CDR3 DNA reads as TGTGCCAGCAGCTTAGCTGGACAGGGCTCAGATACGCAGTATTTT. It yields the protein CASSLAGQGSDTQYF.

At least ten counts were recorded for this clonotype. The chain recombines TRBV12-3 or TRBV12-4 with TRBJ2-2; the match to TRBD2 covers 10 bases. Trimming took 8 bases from V and 1 from J; bases not matched to a gene: 10. This CDR3 has 17 amino acids. The CDR3 bases are TGTGCCAGCGGGCTAGCGGGGGCCCCGCGGAACACCGGGGAGCTGTTTTTT. It is translated as CASGLAGAPRNTGELFF.

This clonotype was seen at least ten times. This chain uses TRBV7-6 with TRBJ2-1, with D unresolved. This CDR3 region has 11 residues. Germline V lookup: CDR1 SGHVS, CDR2 FNYEAQ. Trimming shortened V by 8 bases and J by 5 bases, and 7 bases separated the two germline ends. DNA of the CDR3: TGTGCCAGCCAGAATAACAATGAGCAGTTCTTC. Its translation: CASQNNNEQFF.

There are many counts of this clonotype. The chain uses TRBV11-2 and TRBJ2-3, with D possibly matching TRBD2 (5 bases). Germline V lookup: CDR1 SGHAT, CDR2 FQNNGV. V was clipped by 5 bases and J by 10 bases, with 22 bases between them. The CDR3 totals 15 residues. The chain's CDR3 is CASSPSASLAYPQYF. CDR3 sequence (DNA): TGTGCCAGCAGCCCGTCGGCTAGCTTGGCTTATCCGCAGTATTTT.

This clonotype was observed at least ten times. V gene TRBV5-6 combines with J gene TRBJ2-7; 7 positions agree with TRBD1. CDR1 SGHDT and CDR2 YYEEEE come from the germline V gene. The ends lost 4 bases at V and 4 bases at J; junction bases unmatched: 14. The CDR3 runs to 16 residues. CDR3 in amino acids: CASSPLKTGPPYEQYV. The CDR3 DNA reads as TGTGCCAGCAGCCCCCTGAAGACAGGGCCCCCTTACGAGCAGTACGTC.

This clonotype was observed a handful of times. The chain recombines TRBV6-2 or TRBV6-3 with TRBJ1-6; TRBD1 matches 7 bases. There are 15 residues in the CDR3. V lost 2 bases, J lost 7 bases, and 5 bases stayed unmatched. Germline V gene data show CDR1 as MNHEY and CDR2 as SVGEGT. CDR3: CASSYPGQANSPLHF. DNA of the CDR3: TGTGCCAGCAGTTACCCCGGACAGGCAAATTCACCCCTCCACTTT.

This clonotype was seen repeatedly, ten times or more. The J gene is TRBJ2-1, the V gene TRBV4-1; TRBD2 matches 11 bases. V gave up 10 bases and J gave up 2 bases; unmatched junction bases: 10. The germline CDR1 and CDR2 sequences are MGHRA and YSYEKL. CDR3 length equals 16 residues. The CDR3 DNA reads as TGCGCCACCGGGACTAGCGGATCATTAACCTACAATGAGCAGTTCTTC. It yields the protein CATGTSGSLTYNEQFF.

Ten or more counts support this clonotype. This chain connects TRBV7-9 to TRBJ1-5; D may be TRBD1 (5 bases). Germline V CDR1 and CDR2: SEHNR, FQNEAQ (reference sequence). Trimming cost V 0 bases and J 2 bases, with 11 bases left between them. The CDR3 extends over 16 amino acids. The CDR3 here is CASSLARGRGNQPQHF. CDR3 coding DNA: TGTGCCAGCAGCTTAGCACGGGGGAGGGGCAATCAGCCCCAGCATTTT.